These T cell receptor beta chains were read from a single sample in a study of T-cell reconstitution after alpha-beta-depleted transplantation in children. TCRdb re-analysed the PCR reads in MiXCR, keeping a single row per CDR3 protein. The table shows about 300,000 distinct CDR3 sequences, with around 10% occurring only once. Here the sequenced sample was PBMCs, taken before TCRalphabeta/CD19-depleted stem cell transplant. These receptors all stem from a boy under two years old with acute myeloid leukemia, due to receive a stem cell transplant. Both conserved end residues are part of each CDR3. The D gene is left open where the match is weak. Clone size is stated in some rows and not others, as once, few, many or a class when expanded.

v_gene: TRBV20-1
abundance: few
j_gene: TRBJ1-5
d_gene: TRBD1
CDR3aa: CSALGQGAGADQPQHF
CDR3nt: TGCAGTGCCTTGGGCCAGGGGGCCGGCGCTGATCAGCCCCAGCATTTT

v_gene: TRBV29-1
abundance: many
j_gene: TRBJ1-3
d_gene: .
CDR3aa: CSAIQGGNTIYF
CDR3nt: TGCAGCGCCATACAGGGAGGAAACACCATATATTTT

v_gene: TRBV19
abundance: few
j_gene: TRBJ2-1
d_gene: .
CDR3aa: CASRSPGQTHNEQFF
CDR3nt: TGTGCCAGTAGATCCCCCGGACAGACGCACAATGAGCAGTTCTTC

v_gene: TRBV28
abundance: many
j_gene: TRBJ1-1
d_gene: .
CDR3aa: CASSLWSLLNTEAFF
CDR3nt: TGTGCCAGCAGTTTATGGAGCCTTTTGAACACTGAAGCTTTCTTT

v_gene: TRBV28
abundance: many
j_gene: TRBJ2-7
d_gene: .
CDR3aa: CASSRYYEQYF
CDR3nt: TGTGCCAGCAGCCGATACTACGAGCAGTACTTC

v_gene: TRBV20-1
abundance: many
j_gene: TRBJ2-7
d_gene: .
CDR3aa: CSARGLLTYEQYF
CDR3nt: TGCAGTGCTAGAGGACTCCTCACCTACGAGCAGTACTTC

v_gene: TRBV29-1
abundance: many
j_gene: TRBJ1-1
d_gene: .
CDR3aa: CSVEGILDTEAFF
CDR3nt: TGCAGCGTTGAAGGGATTTTGGACACTGAAGCTTTCTTT

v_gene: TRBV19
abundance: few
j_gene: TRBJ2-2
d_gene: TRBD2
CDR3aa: CASSMGLHTGELFF
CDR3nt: TGTGCCAGTAGTATGGGACTACATACCGGGGAGCTGTTTTTT

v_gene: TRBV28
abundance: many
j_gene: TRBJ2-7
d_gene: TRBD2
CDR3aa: CASSPGLAGATSSYEQYF
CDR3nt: TGTGCCAGCAGCCCAGGACTAGCGGGGGCAACGAGCTCCTACGAGCAGTACTTC

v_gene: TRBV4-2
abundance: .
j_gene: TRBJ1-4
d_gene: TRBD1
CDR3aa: CASSQDPWDRNEKLFF
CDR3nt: TGTGCCAGCAGCCAAGATCCATGGGACAGAAATGAAAAACTGTTTTTT

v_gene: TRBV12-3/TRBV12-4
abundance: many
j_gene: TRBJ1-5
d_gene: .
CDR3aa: CASRGTGTQYQPQHF
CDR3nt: TGTGCCAGCAGGGGGACCGGGACCCAATATCAGCCCCAGCATTTT

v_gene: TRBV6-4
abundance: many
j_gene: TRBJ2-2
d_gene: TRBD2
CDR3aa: CASSAGTMGNTGELFF
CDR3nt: TGTGCCAGCAGCGCAGGGACTATGGGGAACACCGGGGAGCTGTTTTTT

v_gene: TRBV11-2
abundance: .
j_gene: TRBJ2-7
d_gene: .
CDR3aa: CASSLGGPPQDEQYF
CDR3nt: TGTGCCAGCAGCTTGGGCGGGCCCCCGCAGGACGAGCAGTACTTC

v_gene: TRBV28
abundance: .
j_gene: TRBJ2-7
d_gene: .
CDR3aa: CASSDGQTYEQYF
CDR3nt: TGTGCCAGCAGTGATGGACAGACCTACGAGCAGTACTTC

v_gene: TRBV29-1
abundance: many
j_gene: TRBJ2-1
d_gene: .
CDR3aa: CSVGRTPTRAHEQFF
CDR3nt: TGCAGCGTCGGTCGGACGCCGACCCGCGCCCATGAGCAGTTCTTC

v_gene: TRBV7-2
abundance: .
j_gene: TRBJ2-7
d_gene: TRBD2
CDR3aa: CASSPGLVDEQYF
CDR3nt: TGTGCCAGCAGCCCTGGACTAGTCGACGAGCAGTACTTC

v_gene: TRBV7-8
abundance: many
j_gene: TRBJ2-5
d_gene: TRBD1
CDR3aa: CASRDSRSETQYF
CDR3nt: TGTGCCAGCCGGGACAGCCGATCGGAGACCCAGTACTTC

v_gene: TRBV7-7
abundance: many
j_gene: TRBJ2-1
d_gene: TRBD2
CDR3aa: CASSLGGLAGPSEQFF
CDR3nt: TGTGCCAGCAGCTTAGGGGGACTAGCGGGGCCTAGTGAGCAGTTCTTC

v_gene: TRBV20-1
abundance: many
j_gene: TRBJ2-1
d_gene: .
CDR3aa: CSARSFRPNRGAYNEQFF
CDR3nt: TGCAGTGCTAGATCTTTCCGCCCCAACCGCGGGGCCTACAATGAGCAGTTCTTC

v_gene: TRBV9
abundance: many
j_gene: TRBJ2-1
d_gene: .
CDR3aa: CASSVAGEQFF
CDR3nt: TGTGCCAGCAGCGTAGCGGGTGAGCAGTTCTTC

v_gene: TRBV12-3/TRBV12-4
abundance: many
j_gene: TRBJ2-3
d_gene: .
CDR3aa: CASSFTGRNTQYF
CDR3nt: TGTGCCAGCAGTTTTACCGGGAGAAATACGCAGTATTTT

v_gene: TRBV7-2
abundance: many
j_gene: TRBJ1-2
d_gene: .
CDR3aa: CASSLASAGESYGYTF
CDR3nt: TGTGCCAGCAGCTTAGCGTCGGCGGGAGAATCCTATGGCTACACCTTC

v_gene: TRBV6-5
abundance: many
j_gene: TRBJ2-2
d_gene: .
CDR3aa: CASTGILSTGELFF
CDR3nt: TGTGCCAGCACCGGGATTCTATCCACCGGGGAGCTGTTTTTT

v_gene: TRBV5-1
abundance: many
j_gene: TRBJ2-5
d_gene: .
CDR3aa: CASKAGTVQETQYF
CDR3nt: TGCGCCAGCAAGGCCGGTACGGTGCAAGAGACCCAGTACTTC

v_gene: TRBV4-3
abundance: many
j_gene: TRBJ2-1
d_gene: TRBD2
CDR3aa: CASSQKVEPSGRIGYEQFF
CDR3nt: TGCGCCAGCAGCCAAAAAGTGGAGCCTAGCGGGAGGATAGGCTATGAGCAGTTCTTC

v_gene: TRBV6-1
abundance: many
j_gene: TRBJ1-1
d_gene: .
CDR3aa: CASSAPGAMNTEAFF
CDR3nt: TGTGCCAGCAGTGCCCCGGGAGCGATGAACACTGAAGCTTTCTTT

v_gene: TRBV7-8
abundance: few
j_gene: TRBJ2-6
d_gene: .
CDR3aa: CASSLAPGTGANVLTF
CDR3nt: TGTGCCAGCAGCTTAGCGCCAGGGACTGGGGCCAACGTCCTGACTTTC

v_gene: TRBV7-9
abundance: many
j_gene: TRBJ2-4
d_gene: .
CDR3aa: CASSLRQVPQYF
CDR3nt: TGTGCCAGCAGCTTGAGACAGGTTCCCCAGTACTTC

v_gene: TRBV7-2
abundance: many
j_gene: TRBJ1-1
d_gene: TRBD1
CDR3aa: CASSSTQGTEAFF
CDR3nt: TGTGCCAGCAGCTCGACACAGGGGACTGAAGCTTTCTTT

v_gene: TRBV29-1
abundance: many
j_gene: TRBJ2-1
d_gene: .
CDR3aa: CGGGSGSYNEQFF
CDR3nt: TGCGGCGGAGGCTCGGGCTCCTACAATGAGCAGTTCTTC

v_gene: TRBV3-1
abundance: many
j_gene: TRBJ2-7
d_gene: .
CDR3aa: CASSQELLGGLKSYEQYF
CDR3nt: TGTGCCAGCAGCCAAGAGCTGCTCGGGGGACTTAAATCCTACGAGCAGTACTTC

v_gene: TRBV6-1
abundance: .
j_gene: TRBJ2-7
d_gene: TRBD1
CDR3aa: CASKVTGGPAEQYF
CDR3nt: TGTGCCAGCAAGGTGACAGGGGGGCCCGCCGAGCAGTACTTC

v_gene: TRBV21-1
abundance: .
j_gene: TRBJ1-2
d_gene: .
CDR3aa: CASSPLGQGRRNGYTF
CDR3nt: TGTGCCAGCAGCCCCTTAGGACAGGGAAGGAGGAATGGCTACACCTTC

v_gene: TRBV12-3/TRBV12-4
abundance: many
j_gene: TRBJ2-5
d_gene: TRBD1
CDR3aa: CASSFVQGAQETQYF
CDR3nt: TGTGCCAGCAGTTTTGTACAGGGGGCCCAAGAGACCCAGTACTTC

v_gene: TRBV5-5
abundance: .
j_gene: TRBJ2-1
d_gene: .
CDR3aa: CASKIRDPGPNEQFF
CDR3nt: TGTGCCAGTAAAATCCGGGACCCAGGCCCCAATGAGCAGTTCTTC

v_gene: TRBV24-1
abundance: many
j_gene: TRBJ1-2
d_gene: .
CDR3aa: CATSRDTNYGYTF
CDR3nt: TGTGCCACCAGCAGGGACACTAACTATGGCTACACCTTC

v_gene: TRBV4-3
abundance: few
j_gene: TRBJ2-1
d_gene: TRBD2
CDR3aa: CASSQATSGQMQFF
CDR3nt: TGCGCCAGCAGCCAAGCTACTAGCGGCCAGATGCAGTTCTTC

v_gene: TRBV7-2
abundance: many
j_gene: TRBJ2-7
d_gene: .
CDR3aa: CASSYDGSSYEQYF
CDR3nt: TGTGCCAGCAGCTATGACGGGAGCTCCTACGAGCAGTACTTC

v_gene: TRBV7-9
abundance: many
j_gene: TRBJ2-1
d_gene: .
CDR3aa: CASSPRTGGFYNEQFF
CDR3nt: TGTGCCAGCAGCCCCAGGACAGGAGGGTTCTACAATGAGCAGTTCTTC

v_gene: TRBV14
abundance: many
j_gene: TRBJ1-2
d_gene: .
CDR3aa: CASSQEPRQGLYGYTF
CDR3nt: TGTGCCAGCAGCCAAGAACCCCGCCAGGGCCTCTATGGCTACACCTTC

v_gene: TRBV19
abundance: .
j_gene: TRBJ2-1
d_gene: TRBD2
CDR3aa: CASSRLAGEYEQFF
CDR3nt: TGTGCCAGTAGCCGACTAGCGGGAGAGTATGAGCAGTTCTTC

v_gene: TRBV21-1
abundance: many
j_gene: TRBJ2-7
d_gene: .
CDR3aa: CASIANGEVQYF
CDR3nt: TGTGCCAGCATCGCTAACGGGGAAGTGCAGTACTTC

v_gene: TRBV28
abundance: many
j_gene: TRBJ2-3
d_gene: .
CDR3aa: CASSFIPRLVRGADTQYF
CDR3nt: TGTGCCAGCAGTTTTATTCCTCGACTAGTAAGGGGGGCAGATACGCAGTATTTT

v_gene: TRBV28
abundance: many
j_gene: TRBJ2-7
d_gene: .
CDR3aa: CASSDSQVIYEQYF
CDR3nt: TGTGCCAGCAGTGACTCACAGGTTATCTACGAGCAGTACTTC

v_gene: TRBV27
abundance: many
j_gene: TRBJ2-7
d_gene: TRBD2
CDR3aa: CASSKPGLATYEQYF
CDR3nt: TGTGCCAGCAGTAAACCGGGACTAGCGACCTACGAGCAGTACTTC

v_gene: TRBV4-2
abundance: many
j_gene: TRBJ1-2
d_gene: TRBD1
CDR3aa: CASSQDRGRYGYTF
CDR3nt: TGTGCCAGCAGCCAAGACAGGGGGCGCTATGGCTACACCTTC

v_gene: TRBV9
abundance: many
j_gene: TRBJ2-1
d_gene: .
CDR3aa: CASSVGGGGSSYNEQFF
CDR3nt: TGTGCCAGCAGCGTAGGAGGGGGAGGGAGCTCCTACAATGAGCAGTTCTTC

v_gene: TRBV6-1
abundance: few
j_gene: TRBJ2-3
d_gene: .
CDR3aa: CASSEEYGARQYF
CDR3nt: TGTGCCAGCAGTGAAGAATACGGGGCTCGGCAGTATTTT

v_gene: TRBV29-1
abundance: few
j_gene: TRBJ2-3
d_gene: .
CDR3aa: CSVGFGAPDTQYF
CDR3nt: TGCAGCGTTGGCTTCGGTGCCCCAGATACGCAGTATTTT

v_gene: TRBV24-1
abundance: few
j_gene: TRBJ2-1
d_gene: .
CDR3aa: CATSDMRYGHGHNEQFF
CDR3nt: TGTGCCACCAGTGACATGAGGTATGGGCATGGCCACAATGAGCAGTTCTTC

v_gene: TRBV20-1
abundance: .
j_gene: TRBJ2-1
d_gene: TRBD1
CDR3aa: CCARSARQGFNNEQFF
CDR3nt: TGCTGTGCTAGATCTGCCCGACAGGGTTTTAACAATGAGCAGTTCTTC

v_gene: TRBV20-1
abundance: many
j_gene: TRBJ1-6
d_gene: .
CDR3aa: CSARDLAVNSPLHF
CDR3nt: TGCAGTGCTAGAGATTTGGCAGTAAATTCACCCCTCCACTTT

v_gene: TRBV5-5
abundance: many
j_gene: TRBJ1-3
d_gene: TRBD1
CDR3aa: CASSMDRSSGNTIYF
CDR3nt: TGTGCCAGCAGCATGGACAGGAGCTCTGGAAACACCATATATTTT

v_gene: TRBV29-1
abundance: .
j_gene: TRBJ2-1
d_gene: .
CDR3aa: CSVTGYYEQFF
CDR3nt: TGCAGCGTAACAGGGTACTACGAGCAGTTCTTC

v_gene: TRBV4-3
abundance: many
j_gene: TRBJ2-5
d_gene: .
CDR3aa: CASSQSQLGLQETQYF
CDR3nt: TGCGCCAGCAGCCAGTCCCAATTGGGTTTACAAGAGACCCAGTACTTC

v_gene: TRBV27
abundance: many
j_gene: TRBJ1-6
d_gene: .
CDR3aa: CASTSRGSTLHF
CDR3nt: TGTGCCAGCACCTCACGCGGCTCCACCCTCCACTTT

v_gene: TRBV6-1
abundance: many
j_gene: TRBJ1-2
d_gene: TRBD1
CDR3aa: CASSQTGFYGYTF
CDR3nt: TGTGCCAGCAGCCAGACAGGGTTTTATGGCTACACCTTC

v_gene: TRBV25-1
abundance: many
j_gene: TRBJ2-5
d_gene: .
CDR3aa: CASSESPGLETQYF
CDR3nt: TGTGCCAGCAGTGAATCTCCAGGGCTAGAGACCCAGTACTTC